Here is one T cell receptor beta chain with its context. Its cognate antigen has yet to be identified. No qualities accompany the bases; no much larger clone lies one base away. The source of the sample is a study of cytomegalovirus exposure and HLA in healthy donors (dated by TCRdb to 2017 to 2019). Regarding the study in general: According to a later analysis, the 120 or so validation repertoires were produced on the same platform as the roughly 600 repertoires of the first cohort. The study aimed to test whether signatures of past pathogen exposure could be identified by cataloging public T cell receptors. Besides the first cohort of about 730 subjects, a separate validation cohort made up of roughly 130 different subjects was used. To predict cytomegalovirus infection status, the study combined high-throughput TCR immunosequencing, statistical association of individual TCRs with disease status, and machine learning.

Points the paper makes about the study in general: According to the authors, the approach could potentially be generalized to other disease states and immunological phenotypes. Most TCR sequences were seen in very few donors, while some public TCRs were found in many individuals. Three of the identified cytomegalovirus-associated TCR beta chains were confirmed in vitro to be specific for cytomegalovirus antigens. In both the original and validation cohorts, the classifier was reported to diagnose cytomegalovirus status with high specificity and sensitivity. The validation cohort had no HLA typing available for a later analysis, so co-occurrence within that cohort was assessed over all 120 repertoires. A total of roughly 160 TCR beta chains were listed by the study as associated with cytomegalovirus. A later analysis found that TCRs clustered in the first cohort also tended to co-occur in the 110 or so validation repertoires, with approximately 95% of cluster scores above 0.

The library came from the immunoSEQ multiplex PCR assay. Per the original workflow: To diagnose cytomegalovirus status from the catalog of TCR beta chain sequences, a statistical classification framework was built. TCRdb stores this immuneACCESS table with in-frame sequences only. Part of the clones is absent; in the studies checked, under half of the shortfall reflects unresolved V genes, and no reason is known for the rest. V and J calls and clone size are those listed in that table; D and trimming were worked out from the DNA. Within this sample are some 150,000 clones, with approximately 86% of them counted one time only. Jointly, the top ten make up 20% to 25% of the sample. Donors formed part of the validation cohort, which comprised 120 subjects and was distinct from the first cohort of 550 to 850 subjects. Relative to germline, V is 3 bases shorter and J is 5 bases shorter, with 16 bases between their ends. Measured from the cysteine to the phenylalanine, the CDR3 is 16 residues long. The CDR3 DNA has 48 bases and is translated from base 1. From the germline V gene, CDR1 is SNHLY and CDR2 is FYNNEI.

This chain is built from TRBV2 and TRBJ1-4, and TRBD1 may be the D gene, going by 5 matching bases. The specimen was PBMCs. The TCR was taken from a man aged 18 to 30 in good health and CMV-seropositive. The sequence in DNA is TGTGCCAGCAGTGACTGGGGGGTGAGGGCAAATGAAAAACTGTTTTTT. This sequence encodes CASSDWGVRANEKLFF. The CDR3 plus the reference TRBV2 and TRBJ1-4 genes for the other parts give the full variable domain: EPEVTQTPSHQVTQMGQEVILRCVPISNHLYFYWYRQILGQKVEFLVSFYNNEISEKSEIFDDQFSVERPDGSNFTLKIRSTKLEDSAMYFCASSDWGVRANEKLFFGSGTQLSVL.